One and the same sample provided the 18 T cell receptor beta chains below, sequenced in a study of blood T cell repertoires in COVID-19. TCRdb keeps only in-frame clones here, not all; method: immunoSEQ multiplex PCR. The table shows 250,000 to 300,000 clones, with approximately 86% occurring only once. The sample was peripheral blood. Receptors originate from a man aged 18 to 29 with active or convalescent COVID-19.

The chain couples TRBV29-1 to TRBJ2-1; possibly TRBD2 for D (6 bases). The CDR3 has 11 residues. V lost 8 bases to trimming and J lost 7 bases, with 12 bases between them. CDR1 is SQVTM, CDR2 ANQGSEA, per germline. The chain's CDR3 is CSPAEGNEQFF. The CDR3 DNA reads as TGCAGCCCCGCGGAGGGGAATGAGCAGTTCTTC.

This rearrangement joins TRBV6-2 or TRBV6-3 to TRBJ2-3, with 12 bases that match TRBD2. CDR3 length equals 16 residues. CDR1 is MNHEY, CDR2 SVGEGT, per germline. V lost 6 bases, J lost 5 bases, and 9 bases stayed unmatched. This chain's CDR3 is CASSPGLAGIEDTQYF. The CDR3 DNA reads as TGTGCCAGCAGCCCTGGACTAGCGGGAATTGAAGATACGCAGTATTTT.

The chain has TRBV9 and TRBJ2-4; 9 nucleotides align to TRBD2. This CDR3 comprises 16 residues. The V segment lost 4 bases and the J segment 6 bases; nucleotides outside the gene matches: 11. Germline loops: CDR1 SGDLS, CDR2 YYNGEE. Written as DNA, the CDR3 is TGTGCCAGCAGCCCGCCGGGCGGGGGGGTAGGAAACATTCAGTACTTC. It yields the protein CASSPPGGGVGNIQYF.

This clone showed up just once. The rearrangement joins TRBV7-3 to TRBJ2-5; D perhaps matches TRBD1 (5 bases). Per germline, CDR1 SGHTA and CDR2 FQGTGA. This CDR3 is built from 15 residues. The ends were cut back, 2 bases at V and 5 bases at J, with 15 bases in the middle. In DNA, the CDR3 is TGTGCCAGCAGCTTACAGGGTTTGGGCCGGGAGACCCAGTACTTC. This translates into CASSLQGLGRETQYF. The full variable domain, with the rest looked up from reference TRBV7-3 and TRBJ2-5, is GAGVSQTPSNKVTEKGKYVELRCDPISGHTALYWYRQSLGQGPEFLIYFQGTGAADDSGLPNDRFFAVRPEGSVSTLKIQRTERGDSAVYLCASSLQGLGRETQYFGPGTRLLVL.

This clone was counted a few times. The chain couples TRBV7-9 to TRBJ1-2; 7 bases fit TRBD1. J was trimmed by 8 bases and V by 2 bases; bases with no gene match: 5. CDR1 and CDR2 (germline): SEHNR, FQNEAQ (reference sequence). This CDR3 is built from 13 residues. Here the CDR3 reads CASSLQGGRGYTF. CDR3 sequence (DNA): TGTGCCAGCAGCTTACAGGGGGGAAGAGGCTACACCTTC. The variable domain in full, completed from reference TRBV7-9 and TRBJ1-2, reads DTGVSQNPRHKITKRGQNVTFRCDPISEHNRLYWYRQTLGQGPEFLTYFQNEAQLEKSRLLSDRFSAERPKGSFSTLEIQRTEQGDSAMYLCASSLQGGRGYTFGSGTRLTVV.

The J gene is TRBJ2-1, the V gene TRBV7-9; D remains unclear. The CDR3 consists of 16 residues. Per the germline V gene, CDR1 is SEHNR and CDR2 is FQNEAQ (reference sequence). The ends were cut back, 4 bases at V and 0 bases at J, with 13 bases in the middle. The CDR3 coding sequence is TGTGCCAGCAGCTCTGATAGAAGCGACTCCTACAATGAGCAGTTCTTC. It codes for CASSSDRSDSYNEQFF.

The chain recombines TRBV6-5 with TRBJ2-1, with TRBD1 matching 8 bases. Trimming cost V 8 bases and J 3 bases; bases outside gene matches: 6. CDR3 length: 14 amino acids. Germline CDR1 MNHEY, CDR2 SVGAGI. The CDR3 loop reads CASSTGQVYNEQFF. CDR3 coding DNA: TGTGCCAGCTCGACGGGACAGGTCTACAATGAGCAGTTCTTC.

The chain employs TRBV27 and TRBJ2-1; possible D gene TRBD2, 6 bases. The CDR3 is 14 amino acids. In germline, CDR1 is MNHEY, CDR2 SMNVEV (reference sequence). V was trimmed by 6 bases and J by 6 bases, leaving 15 bases between them. The DNA of the CDR3 is TGTGCCAGCAGACCCGGAGGGTGGGGCAATGAGCAGTTCTTC. Its protein is CASRPGGWGNEQFF.

The CDR3 nucleotides are TGTGCCAGCAGGCCCAGCCGGGACAAGGGTTACGAGCAGTACTTC. This sequence encodes CASRPSRDKGYEQYF. V is TRBV6-5 and J is TRBJ2-7; the D gene is possibly TRBD1 (6 bases). The CDR3 has 15 residues. The germline V gene encodes CDR1 MNHEY and CDR2 SVGAGI. The V and J ends lost 6 bases and 4 bases respectively, with 19 bases between them.

This chain uses TRBV5-1 with TRBJ1-4; D is possibly TRBD1 (5 bases). Trimming left V 4 bases short and J 12 bases short, with 28 bases between. Germline V gene lookup returns CDR1 SGHRS and CDR2 YFSETQ. CDR3 length equals 17 residues. The DNA for the CDR3 is TGCGCCAGCAGCCCGGTGGGTTTAACGGGGGACGGTTCGGAACTGTTTTTT. This encodes CASSPVGLTGDGSELFF.

The J gene is TRBJ1-5, the V gene TRBV27; D gene uncertain. In germline, CDR1 is MNHEY, CDR2 SMNVEV (reference sequence). The CDR3 is made up of 13 amino acids. V was cut by 0 bases and J by 7 bases, with 7 bases left in between. CDR3 region: CASSLSGVQPQHF. Written as DNA, the CDR3 is TGTGCCAGCAGTTTATCCGGTGTGCAGCCCCAGCATTTT.

The chain combines TRBV9 with TRBJ2-3, with 9 bases fitting TRBD1. Germline-derived CDR1 and CDR2 are SGDLS and YYNGEE. CDR3 length equals 14 residues. Trimming cost V 3 bases and J 6 bases; bases outside gene matches: 5. This chain's CDR3 is CASSGGQGYDTQYF. The CDR3 region has the DNA TGTGCCAGCAGCGGTGGACAGGGGTATGATACGCAGTATTTT.

This chain uses TRBV9 with TRBJ2-1; D remains ambiguous. V dropped 6 bases and J dropped 7 bases, with 11 bases sitting between them. Per germline, CDR1 SGDLS and CDR2 YYNGEE. This CDR3 comprises 12 residues. The CDR3 spells CASNEVGNEQFF. Written as DNA, the CDR3 is TGTGCCAGCAATGAGGTGGGTAATGAGCAGTTCTTC.

This chain links TRBV5-1 with TRBJ2-7, with TRBD1 matching 9 bases. Losses at the gene ends were 3 bases for V and 4 bases for J; bases not matched to a gene: 2. The CDR3 length is 13 residues. Germline V lookup: CDR1 SGHRS, CDR2 YFSETQ. The CDR3 region is CASSWDREYEQYF. In DNA, the CDR3 is TGCGCCAGCAGCTGGGACAGGGAGTACGAGCAGTACTTC.

V usage is TRBV5-4 and J usage is TRBJ2-7, with TRBD1 matching over 8 bases. Germline V gene sequence: CDR1 SGHNT, CDR2 YYREEE (reference sequence). V lost 5 bases to trimming and J lost 6 bases; unmatched junction nucleotides: 7. The CDR3 extends over 13 amino acids. The CDR3 loop is CASSRDRNLEQYF. The CDR3, as DNA: TGTGCCAGCAGTCGGGACAGGAATCTCGAGCAGTACTTC.

The chain employs TRBV29-1 and TRBJ1-2; 7 positions match TRBD1. Germline V gene data show CDR1 as SQVTM and CDR2 as ANQGSEA. The V gene end was trimmed by 3 bases and the J gene end by 5 bases; junction bases not matched to a gene: 3. The CDR3 extends over 12 amino acids. DNA of the CDR3: TGCAGCGTTGACCGGACAGGTTATGGCTACACCTTC. Protein product: CSVDRTGYGYTF.

This clone was seen only once. V and J are TRBV6-5 and TRBJ2-7; D uncertain. Trimming shortened V by 7 bases and J by 0 bases, and 13 bases separated the two germline ends. CDR3 length: 14 residues. Germline V gene sequence: CDR1 MNHEY, CDR2 SVGAGI. DNA of the CDR3: TGTGCCAGCACTCCCTCCTTTAGCTCCTACGAGCAGTACTTC. Its protein is CASTPSFSSYEQYF.

V is TRBV3-1 (or the pseudogene TRBV3-2) and J is TRBJ1-4; TRBD1 matches at 7 bases. The J segment lost 4 bases and the V segment lost 5 bases, leaving 7 bases of the junction unmatched. There are 15 residues in the CDR3. Germline-derived CDR1 and CDR2 are LGHDT and YNNKEL (reference sequence). The CDR3 DNA reads as TGTGCCAGCAGCGAACAGGGGACCCATAATGAAAAACTGTTTTTT. It encodes CASSEQGTHNEKLFF.